These 20 T cell receptor beta chains came from one sample sequenced in a study of T cell responses to AZD1222 COVID-19 vaccine. Method: immunoSEQ multiplex PCR; TCRdb's copy keeps in-frame clones and lacks some. Counted here are 120,000 to 150,000 clones, approximately 86% occurring once; the ten biggest clones make up roughly 5.4%. Sequences were derived from peripheral blood, sampled 28 days after the second dose of the MenACWY control vaccine. Receptors were obtained from an adult who received the MenACWY meningococcal vaccine as a control.

The V gene is TRBV30, the J gene TRBJ1-4; 7 bases align to TRBD1. With 2 bases clipped from V and 7 bases from J, the junction kept 13 bases outside the gene matches. Looked up from germline, CDR1 is GTSNPN and CDR2 is SVGIG (reference sequence). The CDR3 length is 16 residues. The CDR3 loop is CAWSISFGRTGEKLFF. In DNA form, the CDR3 reads TGTGCCTGGAGTATCTCTTTTGGTAGGACAGGTGAAAAACTGTTTTTT. Together with reference TRBV30 and TRBJ1-4, the CDR3 gives the full variable domain: SQTIHQWPATLVQPVGSPLSLECTVEGTSNPNLYWYRQAAGRGLQLLFYSVGIGQISSEVPQNLSASRPQDRQFILSSKKLLLSDSGFYLCAWSISFGRTGEKLFFGSGTQLSVL.

The chain is built from TRBV5-5 and TRBJ1-1, with D perhaps matching TRBD1 (5 bases). In germline, CDR1 is SGHKS, CDR2 YYEKEE (reference sequence). CDR3 length: 16 amino acids. Trimming stripped 4 bases from V and 0 bases from J, with 16 bases between. Here the CDR3 reads CASSLDSDVVNTEAFF. DNA of the CDR3: TGTGCCAGCAGCCTTGACAGCGACGTAGTGAACACTGAAGCTTTCTTT.

This rearrangement joins TRBV20-1 to TRBJ1-2, with D possibly TRBD1 on 5 matching bases. V lost 3 bases, J lost 7 bases, and 9 bases lay in between. Germline V gene sequence: CDR1 DFQATT, CDR2 SNEGSKA (reference sequence). The CDR3 consists of 11 residues. The CDR3 sequence: CSARGPGGYTF. CDR3 nucleotide sequence: TGCAGTGCTAGGGGGCCGGGTGGCTACACCTTC.

This chain uses TRBV28 with TRBJ1-1; D possibly corresponds to TRBD1 (5 bases). The ends were cut back, 1 base at V and 2 bases at J, with 11 bases in the middle. This CDR3 region has 15 residues. From germline, CDR1 is MDHEN and CDR2 SYDVKM. CDR3: CASSLFGQGNTEAFF. In DNA, the CDR3 is TGTGCCAGCAGTTTATTTGGGCAGGGAAACACTGAAGCTTTCTTT.

V gene TRBV7-2 combines with J gene TRBJ2-1, with TRBD1 matching over 8 bases. The CDR3 spans 20 residues. Germline trimming cut 0 bases from V and 4 bases from J; bases unmatched to any gene: 17. Germline-derived CDR1 and CDR2 are SGHTA and FQGNSA. The CDR3 coding sequence is TGTGCCAGCAGCTTAGCGTCCCCGCATGGGTCAGGGGGCATATACAATGAGCAGTTCTTC. Amino acid sequence: CASSLASPHGSGGIYNEQFF.

The chain recombines TRBV7-2 with TRBJ2-2; tentatively, D is TRBD1 or TRBD2 (6 bases each). Looked up from germline, CDR1 is SGHTA and CDR2 is FQGNSA. The ends were cut back, 5 bases at V and 1 base at J, with 17 bases in the middle. The CDR3 has 17 amino acids. The CDR3 region has the DNA TGTGCCAGCAGCGTTAGAGGGGGGTCTAAGAACACCGGGGAGCTGTTTTTT. This translates into CASSVRGGSKNTGELFF.

This clone was counted a single time. V gene TRBV7-8 combines with J gene TRBJ2-1; D uncertain. V was cut by 4 bases and J by 6 bases, with 13 bases left in between. This CDR3 is built from 14 residues. The germline V gene has CDR1 SGHVS and CDR2 FQNEAQ. The CDR3 spells CASSSEGRFNEQFF. CDR3 bases: TGTGCCAGCAGCTCGGAAGGCCGTTTCAATGAGCAGTTCTTC. Combining the CDR3 with reference TRBV7-8 and TRBJ2-1 gives the whole variable domain GAGVSQSPRYKVAKRGQDVALRCDPISGHVSLFWYQQALGQGPEFLTYFQNEAQLDKSGLPSDRFFAERPEGSVSTLKIQRTQQEDSAVYLCASSSEGRFNEQFFGPGTRLTVL.

The J gene is TRBJ1-3, the V gene TRBV5-6; D remains unclear. The CDR3 extends over 16 amino acids. Trimming stripped 0 bases from V and 0 bases from J, with 10 bases between. Germline assignment: CDR1 SGHDT and CDR2 YYEEEE. CDR3 nucleotides: TGTGCCAGCAGCTTGGAACCAGCCTTCTCTGGAAACACCATATATTTT. It encodes CASSLEPAFSGNTIYF. The variable domain in full, completed from reference TRBV5-6 and TRBJ1-3, reads DAGVTQSPTHLIKTRGQQVTLRCSPKSGHDTVSWYQQALGQGPQFIFQYYEEEERQRGNFPDRFSGHQFPNYSSELNVNALLLGDSALYLCASSLEPAFSGNTIYFGEGSWLTVV.

The CDR3: CASRLGTPSPGELFF. The CDR3 DNA sequence: TGTGCCAGCAGGCTCGGGACTCCCTCGCCCGGGGAGCTGTTTTTT. The V and J genes are TRBV3-1 (or the pseudogene TRBV3-2) and TRBJ2-2; tentatively, D is TRBD2 (6 bases). Germline V gene sequence: CDR1 LGHDT, CDR2 YNNKEL (reference sequence). V shed 6 bases and J shed 6 bases, with 17 bases lying between them. This CDR3 is 15 amino acids long.

The chain uses TRBV18 and TRBJ2-1, with 9 bases fitting TRBD1. The V segment lost 0 bases and the J segment 4 bases; nucleotides outside the gene matches: 4. The CDR3 is made up of 16 amino acids. Germline lookup yields CDR1 KGHSH and CDR2 LQKENI. In DNA, the CDR3 is TGTGCCAGCTCACCACCGGCAGGGACAGGGTACAATGAGCAGTTCTTC. Amino acid sequence: CASSPPAGTGYNEQFF.

The chain links TRBV29-1 to TRBJ2-7; D not resolved. CDR1 is SQVTM, CDR2 ANQGSEA, per germline. This CDR3 has 13 amino acids. V shed 6 bases and J shed 2 bases, with 14 bases lying between them. The CDR3 region is CSVGVVSPYEQYF. The CDR3 DNA follows: TGCAGCGTCGGCGTGGTGTCCCCCTACGAGCAGTACTTC.

This clone was detected only a few times. The V and J genes are TRBV6-1 and TRBJ1-2; D possibly corresponds to TRBD1 (5 bases). Germline assignment: CDR1 MNHNS and CDR2 SASEGT. V gave up 2 bases and J gave up 0 bases, with 13 bases separating them. This CDR3 spans 16 amino acids. CDR3 amino acids: CASSEYRSGSNYGYTF. CDR3 in DNA: TGTGCCAGCAGTGAATACAGGTCAGGCTCTAACTATGGCTACACCTTC.

This clone showed up just once. The chain recombines TRBV4-3 with TRBJ2-1, with TRBD1 identical over 9 bases. The V and J ends lost 6 bases and 4 bases, in that order; junction bases with no gene match: 4. Germline V gene data show CDR1 as LGHNA and CDR2 as YSLEER. The length of the CDR3 is 14 residues. Here the CDR3 DNA reads TGCGCCAGCAGTCACAGGGGGCTGTACAATGAGCAGTTCTTC. Amino acids: CASSHRGLYNEQFF.

This clone was detected only a few times. This chain uses TRBV7-9 with TRBJ1-2, with D uncertain. Per germline, CDR1 SEHNR and CDR2 FQNEAQ (reference sequence). V lost 6 bases to trimming and J lost 3 bases, with 8 bases between them. The CDR3 is 12 residues long. CDR3 protein: CASSKEDYGYTF. The DNA for the CDR3 is TGTGCCAGCAGTAAGGAGGACTATGGCTACACCTTC.

This clone was recorded a few times. V and J are TRBV19 and TRBJ1-5; D ambiguous. Trimming left V 7 bases short and J 4 bases short, with 14 bases between. CDR1 LNHDA and CDR2 SQIVND come from the germline V gene (reference sequence). CDR3 length equals 14 residues. This chain's CDR3 is CASNKVSRNQPQHF. Written as DNA, the CDR3 is TGTGCCAGTAATAAGGTGTCGAGAAATCAGCCCCAGCATTTT.

The chain has TRBV10-3 and TRBJ1-5, with TRBD1 matching 8 bases. CDR1 is ENHRY and CDR2 is SYGVKD in the germline V gene. The CDR3 spans 12 residues. The V gene end was trimmed by 10 bases and the J gene end by 3 bases; junction bases not matched to a gene: 2. CDR3 region: CATQGANQPQHF. CDR3 in DNA: TGTGCCACCCAGGGGGCCAATCAGCCCCAGCATTTT.

CDR3: CASSLERTVTEAFF. In DNA, the CDR3 is TGTGCCAGCAGCTTAGAGAGGACAGTCACTGAAGCTTTCTTT. The rearrangement joins TRBV11-3 to TRBJ1-1; D is possibly TRBD1 (6 bases). Per the germline V gene, CDR1 is SGHNT and CDR2 is YENEEA. This CDR3 is 14 amino acids long. Trimming removed 0 bases from V and 4 bases from J, with 9 bases in between.

The CDR3, as DNA: TGTGCCAGCAGCCCACCGGGGGCTTCCTACAATGAGCAGTTCTTC. Its protein is CASSPPGASYNEQFF. The chain employs TRBV13 and TRBJ2-1, with D perhaps given as TRBD1 or TRBD2 (6 bases each). This CDR3 spans 15 amino acids. The germline gives CDR1 PRHDT, CDR2 FYEKMQ (reference sequence). Trimming took 5 bases from V and 1 from J, leaving 12 bases between them.

By its share, this clone is medium-sized (0.01 to 0.1%). This rearrangement joins TRBV7-9 to TRBJ1-1; TRBD1 agrees at 9 bases. V lost 5 bases and J lost 6; bases outside the gene matches: 10. CDR1 SEHNR and CDR2 FQNEAQ come from the germline V gene (reference sequence). The CDR3 is made up of 15 amino acids. CDR3 bases: TGTGCCAGCAGCCTCGGGGGACAGGGCGTTTCTGAAGCTTTCTTT. Translated, it gives CASSLGGQGVSEAFF.

This clone has only one observation. The rearrangement joins TRBV7-8 to TRBJ1-4; D unclear. Trimming took off 5 bases at V and 4 bases at J, with 8 bases between the two ends. CDR1 SGHVS and CDR2 FQNEAQ come from the germline V gene. The CDR3 is 13 amino acids. The CDR3 DNA reads TGTGCCAGCAGCCCCCGGTATAATGAAAAACTGTTTTTT. Its translation is CASSPRYNEKLFF.